One sample yielded the 23 T cell receptor beta chains listed below, sequenced in a study of CD8 T cells in ankylosing spondylitis. TCRdb re-called the 5' RACE reads with MiXCR, one entry per CDR3 protein. Of roughly 400,000 distinct CDR3 sequences listed, approximately 20% are singletons. No antigen has been identified for these receptors. General study results and limits: There was a TCR beta motif, made of eight highly homologous variants, that appeared characteristic of ankylosing spondylitis blood.

Sequenced input: blood, either unsorted or a sorted T cell fraction (not recorded which). These receptors all stem from a male donor with ankylosing spondylitis.

The rearrangement joins TRBV5-1 to TRBJ2-7; no clear D. Germline values: CDR1 SGHRS, CDR2 YFSETQ. Trimming stripped 0 bases from V and 4 bases from J, with 8 bases between. The CDR3 spans 13 residues. The chain's CDR3 is CASSLEVWYEQYF. CDR3 DNA: TGCGCCAGCAGCTTGGAAGTCTGGTACGAGCAGTACTTC.

The CDR3 loop is CAWSEGARGGEAFF. Here the CDR3 DNA reads TGTGCCTGGAGTGAAGGGGCGAGGGGAGGGGAAGCTTTCTTT. The rearrangement uses TRBV30 and TRBJ1-1; possible D gene TRBD1, 5 bases. Germline-derived CDR1 and CDR2 are GTSNPN and SVGIG (reference sequence). This CDR3 is 14 amino acids long. Trimming removed 1 base from V and 8 bases from J, with 17 bases in between. The full variable domain, its missing parts supplied by reference TRBV30 and TRBJ1-1, is SQTIHQWPATLVQPVGSPLSLECTVEGTSNPNLYWYRQAAGRGLQLLFYSVGIGQISSEVPQNLSASRPQDRQFILSSKKLLLSDSGFYLCAWSEGARGGEAFFGQGTRLTVV.

CDR3 sequence reads: CASSGGVHEQYF. CDR3 sequence (DNA): TGTGCCAGCAGTGGGGGGGTCCACGAGCAGTACTTC. This sequence joins TRBV6-2 or TRBV6-3 and TRBJ2-7; TRBD2 matches 7 bases. CDR3 length equals 12 residues. Trimming cost V 5 bases and J 5 bases; bases outside gene matches: 3. The germline V gene has CDR1 MNHEY and CDR2 SVGEGT.

The chain links TRBV5-1 to TRBJ2-3, with TRBD2 matching 9 bases. The CDR3 is made up of 16 amino acids. Unmatched junction bases numbered 8, after V lost 4 bases and J lost 2 bases. From germline, CDR1 is SGHRS and CDR2 YFSETQ. This CDR3 is CASSPAASGDTDTQYF. CDR3 nucleotide sequence: TGCGCCAGCAGCCCCGCGGCTAGCGGGGACACAGATACGCAGTATTTT.

There are a few counts of this clonotype. The chain couples TRBV20-1 to TRBJ1-2; D is ambiguous. Germline V gene data show CDR1 as DFQATT and CDR2 as SNEGSKA (reference sequence). The length of the CDR3 is 12 residues. Trimming removed 4 bases at V and 7 bases at J, with 13 bases between. The CDR3 is CSATQITVGYTF. CDR3 nucleotides: TGCAGTGCTACCCAGATCACCGTTGGCTACACCTTC.

There are a few counts of this clonotype. The V call is TRBV12-3 or TRBV12-4, the J call TRBJ1-5; 9 bases map to TRBD1. V dropped 6 bases and J dropped 2; count of bases not matched to a gene: 14. CDR3 size: 18 residues. The CDR3 loop is CASSPNPGQGVGNQPQHF. The CDR3 nucleotides are TGTGCCAGCAGCCCTAATCCGGGACAGGGAGTTGGCAATCAGCCCCAGCATTTT.

The chain has TRBV5-1 and TRBJ2-3, with 8 bases aligning to TRBD2. This CDR3 has 17 residues. J gave up 4 bases and V 4 bases, and 14 bases lay outside the gene matches. In germline, CDR1 is SGHRS, CDR2 YFSETQ. CDR3 sequence reads: CASSQDISGSGSDTQYF. The CDR3 bases are TGCGCCAGCAGCCAGGATATCAGCGGGAGTGGTTCAGATACGCAGTATTTT.

The J gene is TRBJ2-3, the V gene TRBV7-7, with D possibly TRBD1 on 5 matching bases. Germline CDR1 SSHAT, CDR2 FNYEAQ (reference sequence). V dropped 5 bases and J dropped 0 bases, with 9 bases sitting between them. CDR3 length: 14 residues. CDR3 protein: CASSRTSSTDTQYF. The CDR3 bases are TGTGCCAGCAGCAGGACAAGTAGCACAGATACGCAGTATTTT.

This clonotype was seen a few times. The chain carries TRBV20-1 and TRBJ2-5; D might be TRBD1 (6 bases). Germline loops: CDR1 DFQATT, CDR2 SNEGSKA (reference sequence). V lost 3 bases to trimming and J lost 2 bases, with 16 bases between them. The length of the CDR3 is 15 residues. CDR3 protein: CSASERQGLQETQYF. The CDR3 coding sequence is TGCAGTGCTAGCGAGAGGCAGGGGTTACAAGAGACCCAGTACTTC.

This clonotype was detected many times. This chain connects TRBV4-1 to TRBJ1-2; tentatively, D is TRBD1 (6 bases). The CDR3 runs to 19 residues. Per the germline V gene, CDR1 is MGHRA and CDR2 is YSYEKL. V dropped 1 base and J dropped 4 bases, with 25 bases sitting between them. The CDR3 loop is CASSQADMGHGYVGYGYTF. The CDR3 DNA reads TGCGCCAGCAGCCAAGCGGATATGGGACATGGTTATGTAGGCTATGGCTACACCTTC.

This clonotype occurred a few times. V usage is TRBV7-2 and J usage is TRBJ2-3, with 9 bases identical to TRBD1. Unmatched junction bases numbered 8, after V lost 7 bases and J lost 6 bases. CDR3 size: 14 residues. Germline CDR1 is SGHTA and CDR2 is FQGNSA. CDR3 amino acids: CASKLQGAGDTQYF. The CDR3 DNA is TGTGCCAGCAAGTTACAGGGGGCTGGGGATACGCAGTATTTT.

The chain recombines TRBV5-1 with TRBJ2-1; D possibly matches TRBD1 or TRBD2 (5 bases each). The CDR3 covers 16 residues. From germline, CDR1 is SGHRS and CDR2 YFSETQ. V lost 3 bases and J lost 4, with 17 bases in between. The CDR3 spells CASSSQGVLPYNEQFF. In DNA form, the CDR3 reads TGCGCCAGCAGCTCCCAGGGAGTTCTGCCTTACAATGAGCAGTTCTTC.

This clonotype was seen more than once but under ten times. The rearrangement uses TRBV7-2 and TRBJ2-7; D remains unclear. This CDR3 contains 13 residues. V dropped 5 bases and J dropped 0 bases, with 8 bases sitting between them. Germline lookup yields CDR1 SGHTA and CDR2 FQGNSA. CDR3 DNA sequence: TGTGCCAGCAGCACCCTGAGCTCCTACGAGCAGTACTTC. Its protein product is CASSTLSSYEQYF. The full variable domain, with the rest looked up from reference TRBV7-2 and TRBJ2-7, is GAGVSQSPSNKVTEKGKDVELRCDPISGHTALYWYRQSLGQGLEFLIYFQGNSAPDKSGLPSDRFSAERTGGSVSTLTIQRTQQEDSAVYLCASSTLSSYEQYFGPGTRLTVT.

This clonotype has at least ten counts. This sequence joins TRBV27 and TRBJ1-6; D is undetermined. Germline loops: CDR1 MNHEY, CDR2 SMNVEV (reference sequence). The ends were cut back, 2 bases at V and 10 bases at J, with 18 bases in the middle. There are 16 residues in the CDR3. The CDR3 DNA follows: TGTGCCAGCAGTTTACGCCCAGGAAGAGGGAACTCACCCCTCCACTTT. Translating it yields CASSLRPGRGNSPLHF.

The chain recombines TRBV28 with TRBJ2-1; 8 bases line up with TRBD1. Germline CDR1 reads MDHEN; CDR2 reads SYDVKM. Trimming at V came to 5 bases and at J to 2 bases, leaving 8 bases not matched to a gene. There are 16 residues in the CDR3. The CDR3 sequence is CASSTQGDRPYNEQFF. DNA of the CDR3: TGTGCCAGCAGTACACAGGGGGATCGCCCCTACAATGAGCAGTTCTTC.

This chain uses TRBV28 with TRBJ2-3; 12 bases match TRBD2. Germline CDR1 reads MDHEN; CDR2 reads SYDVKM. V lost 6 bases to trimming and J lost 7 bases; unmatched junction nucleotides: 8. There are 15 residues in the CDR3. The CDR3 region is CASRLAGGPLHTQYF. The CDR3 DNA reads as TGTGCCAGCAGGCTAGCGGGAGGGCCCCTACATACGCAGTATTTT.

The V and J genes are TRBV9 and TRBJ1-1, with no clear D. Trimming pared 0 bases from V and 6 bases from J, leaving 12 bases between. CDR1 SGDLS and CDR2 YYNGEE come from the germline V gene. This CDR3 has 14 residues. The CDR3 DNA follows: TGTGCCAGCAGCGTAGACTCAACCTATTCTGAAGCTTTCTTT. Amino acids: CASSVDSTYSEAFF.

In nucleotides, the CDR3 is TGTGCCAGCAGCGTAGCGGACGGGAGGGATGAAAAACTGTTTTTT. This translates into CASSVADGRDEKLFF. The chain has TRBV9 and TRBJ1-4; D gene unclear. The CDR3 totals 15 residues. The germline V gene has CDR1 SGDLS and CDR2 YYNGEE. V lost 0 bases to trimming and J lost 6 bases, with 12 bases between them.

This rearrangement joins TRBV10-3 to TRBJ2-5; 8 bases fit TRBD1. V shed 3 bases, J shed 4 bases, and the junction held 10 bases outside the gene matches. The CDR3 contains 16 residues. CDR1 and CDR2 (germline): ENHRY, SYGVKD. The CDR3 spells CAISDPGQGEGETQYF. CDR3 nucleotides: TGTGCCATCAGTGATCCTGGACAGGGCGAGGGAGAGACCCAGTACTTC.

V and J are TRBV28 and TRBJ2-5; D is possibly TRBD2 (5 bases). The germline gives CDR1 MDHEN, CDR2 SYDVKM. The ends were cut back, 6 bases at V and 7 bases at J, with 21 bases in the middle. The CDR3 has 15 amino acids. The CDR3 nucleotides read TGTGCCAGCAGCCTACTGATATCAGCTCGGGGGACCCAGTACTTC. Residues: CASSLLISARGTQYF.

V and J are TRBV20-1 and TRBJ1-1, with D maybe TRBD1 (6 bases). Germline CDR1 reads DFQATT; CDR2 reads SNEGSKA (reference sequence). The CDR3 loop spans 12 amino acids. The germline V and J ends were trimmed by 1 base and 8 bases, with 11 bases remaining between them. CDR3 sequence: CSARGQVEEAFF. In nucleotides, the CDR3 is TGCAGTGCTAGAGGACAGGTGGAAGAAGCTTTCTTT.

Note on this clonotype: The junction does not match germline at one end; this may be a read error. The chain employs TRBV29-1 and TRBJ2-5; D possibly matches TRBD1 or TRBD2 (6 bases each). Germline loops: CDR1 SQVTM, CDR2 ANQGSEA. This CDR3 contains 14 residues. As DNA, the CDR3 is TGCAGCGTTGCGAGGTCGGGGGCTGAGGAGATCCAGTACTTC. Translating gives CSVARSGAEEIQYF.

The sample holds a few counts of this clonotype. This sequence joins TRBV10-3 and TRBJ2-4; tentatively, D is TRBD1 or TRBD2 (5 bases each). This CDR3 contains 14 residues. V gave up 5 bases and J gave up 4 bases, with 12 bases separating them. The germline V gene has CDR1 ENHRY and CDR2 SYGVKD. The CDR3 loop is CAISTSGPKNIQYF. The CDR3 DNA follows: TGTGCCATCAGTACATCGGGACCAAAAAACATTCAGTACTTC.